Listed below are T cell receptor beta chains from one sample, sequenced in a study of T cell changes during pregnancy in multiple sclerosis. Data came from immunoSEQ multiplex PCR; TCRdb stores just in-frame clones and leaves some out. The table records 55,000 to 85,000 clones, approximately 90% of them present only once. This specimen consisted of peripheral blood, obtained in the third trimester of pregnancy. These receptors came from a female donor with multiple sclerosis, enrolled in a pregnancy study. Each CDR3 is given with its conserved first and last residue. The D gene is left open where the match is weak. Size is omitted from some rows. Given values are once, few, many or a class for expanded clones.

-	TRBV27	TRBJ2-3	TRBD1	TGTGCCAGCAGTCTGCCGGGACAGCAGACAGATACGCAGTATTTT	CASSLPGQQTDTQYF
-	TRBV2	TRBJ2-5	-	TGTGCCAGCACCCTACAGGGAGGGACCCAAGAGACCCAGTACTTC	CASTLQGGTQETQYF
-	TRBV5-6	TRBJ2-5	-	TGTGCCAGCAGCTTGGGAGGGGGAGAGACCCAGTACTTC	CASSLGGGETQYF
-	TRBV28	TRBJ1-1	TRBD1	TGTGCCAGCACCCAACCGGGACAGGGGTTGCCTGAAGCTTTCTTT	CASTQPGQGLPEAFF
-	TRBV2	TRBJ1-1	-	TGTGCCAGGGCCGCTGTGGGCAAGAACACTGAAGCTTTCTTT	CARAAVGKNTEAFF
once	TRBV25-1	TRBJ1-1	-	TGTGCCAGCAGGACGGGGGTGAGAGCTTTCTTT	CASRTGVRAFF
once	TRBV19	TRBJ2-4	TRBD1	TGTGCCAGTAGTATAGCAGGGGGACAAAACATTCAGTACTTC	CASSIAGGQNIQYF
-	TRBV29-1	TRBJ2-7	TRBD2	TGCAGCGTTGCGGCTAGCGGGAGTCGCCCCTACGAGCAGTACTTC	CSVAASGSRPYEQYF
-	TRBV7-8	TRBJ2-3	-	TGTGCCAGCAGCTTAGGCGCCACAGATACGCAGTATTTT	CASSLGATDTQYF
-	TRBV7-9	TRBJ2-5	TRBD2	TGTGCCAGCAGCTTAATAGCGGGGGAAGAGACCCAGTACTTC	CASSLIAGEETQYF
-	TRBV2	TRBJ2-7	TRBD1	TGTGCCAGCAGTGAAGGACAGGGTGGCGCCTACGAGCAGTACTTC	CASSEGQGGAYEQYF
-	TRBV7-2	TRBJ2-7	TRBD2	TGTGCCAGCAGCTTTTCGGGACTAGCGGGAGGGAGCTACGAGCAGTACTTC	CASSFSGLAGGSYEQYF
-	TRBV7-8	TRBJ2-5	-	TGTGCCAGCAGCTCCCGGACTTTCCAAGAGACCCAGTACTTC	CASSSRTFQETQYF
-	TRBV5-4	TRBJ1-1	TRBD1	TGTGCCAGCAGCTTGAGCTTAGGAACAGGGGGAAACACTGAAGCTTTCTTT	CASSLSLGTGGNTEAFF
-	TRBV6-1	TRBJ2-1	TRBD2	TGTGCCAGCAGTGAAGACGCGGGAGGGGCGCACAATGAGCAGTTCTTC	CASSEDAGGAHNEQFF
-	TRBV5-8	TRBJ1-1	-	TGTGCCAGCAGCGCACAGGGCGAGAACACTGAAGCTTTCTTT	CASSAQGENTEAFF